This T cell receptor (beta chain) was identified in a study of graft-versus-host responses after intestinal transplantation. The repertoire was sequenced with immunoSEQ multiplex PCR; TCRdb's copy has only in-frame clones and lacks some. The sample lists around 23,000 clones; just over 75% were seen once. A word on this clone: Its antigen is as yet unknown.

Graft-derived tissue was subjected to processing to liberate intraepithelial and lamina propria lymphocytes. In germline, CDR1 is KGHSH, CDR2 LQKENI. CDR3 length equals 15 residues. V lost 6 bases and J lost 1, with 15 bases in between. Whole-study results and caveats: Recipient marrow contained GvH clones, some of which appeared first in ileum or blood.

The source was ileum tissue, collected 12 days after intestinal transplant. This TCR was sampled from a human patient who received an intestinal transplant, so some T cells may come from the graft donor. The V call is TRBV18, the J call TRBJ2-5, with D perhaps matching TRBD2 (5 bases). Written as DNA, the CDR3 is TGTGCCAGCTCTCCCTTCACGAGCGGCCAAGAGACCCAGTACTTC. Translating gives CASSPFTSGQETQYF.